The clone carrying this TCR beta chain was observed a handful of times. The sample comes from a study of T-cell reconstitution after alpha-beta-depleted transplantation in children. Trimming took 3 bases from V and 0 from J; bases not matched to a gene: 3. This CDR3 has 16 amino acids. The germline V gene has CDR1 KGHDR and CDR2 SFDVKD. Library preparation (for TCRbeta) was performed with unique molecular identifiers. TCRdb re-called the PCR reads with MiXCR, one entry per CDR3 protein. The data contain 450,000 to 500,000 distinct CDR3 sequences, under 15% of them singletons. Sequenced material: PBMCs from the stem cell graft donor, taken from the stem cell graft. The chain links TRBV24-1 to TRBJ2-2; 7 bases fit TRBD2. The clonotype originates from a human donor who donated a stem cell graft to a child with combined immunodeficiency. CDR3 nucleotides: TGTGCCACCAGTGATCTACTAGCGACGAACACCGGGGAGCTGTTTTTT. This translates into CATSDLLATNTGELFF.